The present entry profiles one T cell receptor beta chain with its context. This entry comes from a study of blood T cells in healthy people across ages. Together with a sample-barcoded 5' primer, a J-beta primer mix was included in a second PCR lasting roughly 7 to 11 cycles. TCRdb reprocessed the 5' RACE reads with MiXCR, giving one entry per CDR3 protein. The repertoire holds some 1.5 million distinct CDR3 sequences, with approximately 43% as singletons. V dropped 6 bases and J dropped 5; count of bases not matched to a gene: 17. The CDR3 contains 17 residues. Germline lookup yields CDR1 MNHEY and CDR2 SMNVEV (reference sequence).

V is TRBV27 and J is TRBJ1-2; 8 bases agree with TRBD1. Sequenced material: blood. The sequence derives from a woman between 18 and 29 years old in good health. The chain's CDR3 is CASSLYGTGNSPYGYTF. DNA for the CDR3: TGTGCCAGCAGCCTATACGGGACAGGAAATTCACCATATGGCTACACCTTC.